The clone carrying this TCR beta chain was observed once. As yet, its antigen is unknown. This record belongs to a study of T cell clonotyping in hematopoietic cell transplantation. Clones were read by immunoSEQ multiplex PCR, and TCRdb kept only the in-frame ones, dropping some. Here the sample spans nearly 9,500 clones, approximately 97% being singletons. The V segment lost 5 bases and the J segment 4 bases; nucleotides outside the gene matches: 7. CDR3 length: 16 amino acids. Germline V gene sequence: CDR1 SEHNR, CDR2 FQNEAQ (reference sequence). Findings and caveats of the study: Broader posttransplant TCR repertoire diversity was predicted by graft donor and pretransplant recipient Inverse Simpson Index values.

The sequenced sample was peripheral blood mononuclear cells, obtained 100 days after allogeneic stem cell transplant. The sequence was collected from a male patient aged 55 to 69 who had an allogeneic stem cell transplant from a related donor, so the T cells may come from the graft donor. Some clones in this sample may be carry-over from other donors' samples. The V call is TRBV7-9, the J call TRBJ1-6, with 8 bases matching TRBD1. The CDR3 sequence: CASSHDRGGYNSPLHF. Here the CDR3 DNA reads TGTGCCAGCAGCCACGACAGGGGAGGTTATAATTCACCCCTCCACTTT. The full variable domain, in which reference TRBV7-9 and TRBJ1-6 provide the parts outside the CDR3, is DTGVSQNPRHKITKRGQNVTFRCDPISEHNRLYWYRQTLGQGPEFLTYFQNEAQLEKSRLLSDRFSAERPKGSFSTLEIQRTEQGDSAMYLCASSHDRGGYNSPLHFGNGTRLTVT.